This is a list of T cell receptor beta chains from one sample in a study of blood T cell repertoires in COVID-19. Clones were read by immunoSEQ multiplex PCR, and TCRdb kept only the in-frame ones, dropping some. The sample shows hundreds of thousands of clones, under 85% of them seen only once. The specimen was peripheral blood. These receptors all come from a woman aged 25 to 39 with COVID-19, enrolled during active disease. CDR3s include the opening cysteine and the closing phenylalanine or tryptophan. Each record gives: J gene, clone size, V gene, D gene, CDR3 DNA, CDR3 protein. The D gene is left open where the match is weak. Rows may omit the clone size; those that give it use once, few, many or a size class.

j_call: TRBJ2-6
clone_size: NA
v_call: TRBV30
d_call: NA
cdr3_nt: TGTGCCTGGAGTGAGAGGAGCTCTGGGGCCAACGTCCTGACTTTC
cdr3_aa: CAWSERSSGANVLTF

j_call: TRBJ1-4
clone_size: NA
v_call: TRBV7-9
d_call: TRBD1
cdr3_nt: TGTGCCAGCAGCTACTCCGGGACAGTTGAAAAACTGTTTTTT
cdr3_aa: CASSYSGTVEKLFF

j_call: TRBJ1-2
clone_size: few
v_call: TRBV21-1
d_call: NA
cdr3_nt: TGTGCCAGCACCCTATATGGCTACACCTTC
cdr3_aa: CASTLYGYTF

j_call: TRBJ2-7
clone_size: NA
v_call: TRBV7-2
d_call: TRBD2
cdr3_nt: TGTGCCAGCAGCTTAAGGCCCGGGACTAGCGGGGGGGCCTACGAGCAGTACTTC
cdr3_aa: CASSLRPGTSGGAYEQYF

j_call: TRBJ2-3
clone_size: once
v_call: TRBV11-3
d_call: NA
cdr3_nt: TGTGCCAGCAGCTTAGGCGGGGTTACCCAGCCGCAGTATTTT
cdr3_aa: CASSLGGVTQPQYF

j_call: TRBJ2-5
clone_size: NA
v_call: TRBV19
d_call: NA
cdr3_nt: TGTGCCAGTAGTGTGAGACGAGGAGCAGAGACCCAGTACTTC
cdr3_aa: CASSVRRGAETQYF

j_call: TRBJ1-5
clone_size: NA
v_call: TRBV7-2
d_call: TRBD1
cdr3_nt: TGTGCCAGCAGCTATCAACAGGGGGATCAGCCCCAGCATTTT
cdr3_aa: CASSYQQGDQPQHF

j_call: TRBJ1-6
clone_size: NA
v_call: TRBV5-5
d_call: NA
cdr3_nt: TGTGCCAGCAGCCTGCCCCCCGGGGAGGGTTCACCCCTCCACTTT
cdr3_aa: CASSLPPGEGSPLHF

j_call: TRBJ1-1
clone_size: NA
v_call: TRBV4-1
d_call: NA
cdr3_nt: TGCGCCAGCAGCCAAGATCCCAGCGCCCCAAACACTGAAGCTTTCTTT
cdr3_aa: CASSQDPSAPNTEAFF

j_call: TRBJ2-1
clone_size: NA
v_call: TRBV11-2
d_call: TRBD2
cdr3_nt: TGTGCCAGCAGCTTAGGAGTGTCGGGGGGAGTCTACAATGAGCAGTTCTTC
cdr3_aa: CASSLGVSGGVYNEQFF

j_call: TRBJ2-7
clone_size: NA
v_call: TRBV27
d_call: TRBD1
cdr3_nt: TGTGCCAGCAGTCCAGGAGGGACAGGGCATCTCTCCTACGAGCAGTACTTC
cdr3_aa: CASSPGGTGHLSYEQYF

j_call: TRBJ1-1
clone_size: few
v_call: TRBV7-9
d_call: TRBD1
cdr3_nt: TGTGCCAGCACCCGAACAGGGGTGAACACTGAAGCTTTCTTT
cdr3_aa: CASTRTGVNTEAFF

j_call: TRBJ1-1
clone_size: NA
v_call: TRBV6-6
d_call: TRBD1
cdr3_nt: TGTGCCAGCAGGGGACAGGGGATGAACACTGAAGCTTTCTTT
cdr3_aa: CASRGQGMNTEAFF

j_call: TRBJ1-3
clone_size: few
v_call: TRBV25-1
d_call: NA
cdr3_nt: TGTGCCAGCATCGCGGGTTACGGAAACACCATATATTTT
cdr3_aa: CASIAGYGNTIYF

j_call: TRBJ2-4
clone_size: few
v_call: TRBV19
d_call: NA
cdr3_nt: TGTGCCAGTAGACCGGGACACGAAAACATTCAGTACTTC
cdr3_aa: CASRPGHENIQYF

j_call: TRBJ1-1
clone_size: NA
v_call: TRBV2
d_call: NA
cdr3_nt: TGTGCCAGCAGACGGCTGACAGGCCCATCGAACACTGAAGCTTTCTTT
cdr3_aa: CASRRLTGPSNTEAFF

j_call: TRBJ2-3
clone_size: once
v_call: TRBV5-6
d_call: NA
cdr3_nt: TGTGCCAGCAAACTGGGCCTCTCCTTCGATACGCAGTATTTT
cdr3_aa: CASKLGLSFDTQYF

j_call: TRBJ1-4
clone_size: NA
v_call: TRBV14
d_call: NA
cdr3_nt: TGTGCCAGCAGCCCAAGGACAACTATTGGGGAAAAACTGTTTTTT
cdr3_aa: CASSPRTTIGEKLFF

j_call: TRBJ2-1
clone_size: once
v_call: TRBV7-3
d_call: TRBD2
cdr3_nt: TGTGCCAGCAGCCTTCGGACTAGCGGGGGCCTCAAGCAGTTCTTC
cdr3_aa: CASSLRTSGGLKQFF

j_call: TRBJ1-4
clone_size: NA
v_call: TRBV27
d_call: TRBD1
cdr3_nt: TGTGCCAGCAGTCCGGGGACAGGGATGGAAAAACTGTTTTTT
cdr3_aa: CASSPGTGMEKLFF

j_call: TRBJ2-7
clone_size: once
v_call: TRBV10-3
d_call: TRBD2
cdr3_nt: TGTGCCATCATGGCTAGCGGGGGGGCTACCGAGCAGTACTTC
cdr3_aa: CAIMASGGATEQYF

j_call: TRBJ2-2
clone_size: NA
v_call: TRBV11-3
d_call: TRBD2
cdr3_nt: TGTGCCAGCAGCTTAGGGGTCACTAGCGGGAACACCGGGGAGCTGTTTTTT
cdr3_aa: CASSLGVTSGNTGELFF

j_call: TRBJ2-7
clone_size: NA
v_call: TRBV11-2
d_call: NA
cdr3_nt: TGTGCCAGCAGTAGGGGCCACGAGCAGTACTTC
cdr3_aa: CASSRGHEQYF

j_call: TRBJ2-7
clone_size: NA
v_call: TRBV6-6
d_call: NA
cdr3_nt: TGTGCCAGCAGCCCGGAGACAGGATTATTTTCCGAGCAGTACTTC
cdr3_aa: CASSPETGLFSEQYF